This TCR beta chain was observed in a study of shared clonotypes between healthy human individuals. Findings of the study overall: The naive CD4 repertoires of a handful of donors were compared, and around 5% of clonotypes were shared.

CDR1 and CDR2 (germline): LNHDA, SQIVND (reference sequence). V lost 7 bases and J 2 bases, leaving 18 bases between the germline ends. CDR3 length: 16 residues. Method: immunoSEQ multiplex PCR; TCRdb's copy keeps in-frame clones and lacks some. The data contain roughly 1,100,000 clones, 70% to 80% of them singletons. A remark on this clone: Its cognate antigen is unknown.

Specimen: memory CD4+ T cells sorted from blood. This sample's subset: CD45RA-negative fraction. The TCR comes from a man younger than 35 in good health. This chain uses TRBV19 with TRBJ1-3; D unresolved. Here the CDR3 reads CASNTLDLAAGNTIYF. The DNA for the CDR3 is TGTGCCAGTAATACTCTAGACCTTGCCGCTGGAAACACCATATATTTT.